One and the same sample provided the 30 T cell receptor beta chains below, sequenced in a study of cytomegalovirus exposure and HLA in healthy donors. A multiplex PCR was run with 60 Vbeta primers and 13 Jbeta primers. Generated by immunoSEQ multiplex PCR, the TCRdb table keeps only in-frame clones and is missing some. The data show roughly 55,000 clones, and the top ten clones hold approximately 8.9%. Sequencing input: PBMCs. The receptors shown here come from a man between 45 and 60 years old in good health and CMV-seropositive.

V is TRBV4-3 and J is TRBJ1-1; weak D call: TRBD1 (5 bases). Germline V gene lookup returns CDR1 LGHNA and CDR2 YSLEER. Trimming left V 3 bases short and J 4 bases short, with 15 bases between. The CDR3 spans 15 residues. In DNA form, the CDR3 reads TGCGCCAGCAGCCAGGAATTCAGGGCTGGCACTGAAGCTTTCTTT. Residues: CASSQEFRAGTEAFF.

The V and J genes are TRBV9 and TRBJ2-7; 10 nucleotides align to TRBD2. The CDR3 loop spans 14 amino acids. With 4 bases clipped from V and 10 bases from J, the junction kept 11 bases outside the gene matches. In germline, CDR1 is SGDLS, CDR2 YYNGEE. For the CDR3, the DNA is TGTGCCAGCAGCCCCTTAGGGACTAGCGAAGTACAGTACTTC. Its protein is CASSPLGTSEVQYF.

The chain links TRBV7-2 to TRBJ1-2, with D possibly matching TRBD1 (5 bases). CDR1 is SGHTA and CDR2 is FQGNSA in the germline V gene. The V end was cut by 5 bases, the J end by 2 bases, with 12 bases between. The CDR3 length is 14 residues. CDR3 sequence (DNA): TGTGCCAGCAGCCCCGTGCCAGGGAACTATGGCTACACCTTC. It is translated as CASSPVPGNYGYTF.

V gene TRBV5-4 combines with J gene TRBJ1-2; no firm D call. Germline lookup yields CDR1 SGHNT and CDR2 YYREEE (reference sequence). V lost 4 bases, J lost 0 bases, and 10 bases lay in between. The CDR3 is 14 amino acids. The CDR3 is CASSPFVANYGYTF. The CDR3, as DNA: TGTGCCAGCAGCCCCTTCGTTGCTAACTATGGCTACACCTTC.

J is TRBJ2-1 and V is TRBV6-5; 7 positions agree with TRBD1. The ends lost 5 bases at V and 0 bases at J; junction bases unmatched: 4. CDR1 is MNHEY and CDR2 is SVGAGI in the germline V gene. This CDR3 is 15 amino acids long. The CDR3 DNA reads TGTGCCAGCAGTCCCCGGGACAGCTCCTACAATGAGCAGTTCTTC. Encoded protein: CASSPRDSSYNEQFF.

The rearrangement links TRBV28 to TRBJ1-2, with D perhaps matching TRBD1 (6 bases). V lost 7 bases and J lost 10, with 25 bases in between. This CDR3 is 15 amino acids long. CDR1 and CDR2 from the germline V gene are MDHEN and SYDVKM. The CDR3 coding sequence is TGTGCCAGCACCCTTATTTGGGGCGGGGGCGCCAACTACACCTTC. The encoded protein is CASTLIWGGGANYTF.

The chain recombines TRBV15 with TRBJ2-1; TRBD2 aligns across 8 bases. Germline CDR1 reads LNHNV; CDR2 reads YYDKDF (reference sequence). V was clipped by 3 bases and J by 7 bases; unmatched bases: 2. The CDR3 is 13 amino acids. The CDR3 spells CATSRGLGNEQFF. The CDR3 region has the DNA TGTGCCACCAGCAGGGGACTAGGGAATGAGCAGTTCTTC.

The chain carries TRBV28 and TRBJ2-5; D unclear. CDR1 is MDHEN and CDR2 is SYDVKM in the germline V gene. The CDR3 covers 13 residues. V dropped 5 bases and J dropped 1 base, with 8 bases sitting between them. The CDR3 nucleotides are TGTGCCAGCAGTGCGACACTCCAAGAGACCCAGTACTTC. Translated: CASSATLQETQYF. The variable domain in full, completed from reference TRBV28 and TRBJ2-5, reads DVKVTQSSRYLVKRTGEKVFLECVQDMDHENMFWYRQDPGLGLRLIYFSYDVKMKEKGDIPEGYSVSREKKERFSLILESASTNQTSMYLCASSATLQETQYFGPGTRLLVL.

V is TRBV30 and J is TRBJ2-3; TRBD2 might be the D (6 bases). The CDR3 is 15 amino acids. The germline CDR1 and CDR2 sequences are GTSNPN and SVGIG (reference sequence). V dropped 3 bases and J dropped 0 bases, with 13 bases sitting between them. The CDR3 spells CAWREGQTSTDTQYF. The CDR3 DNA reads TGTGCCTGGAGGGAGGGGCAGACAAGCACAGATACGCAGTATTTT.

The genes are TRBV13 and TRBJ2-3; 8 bases agree with TRBD1. This CDR3 is 18 amino acids long. The trim removed 4 bases at V and 1 base at J, leaving 13 bases unmatched. Per germline, CDR1 PRHDT and CDR2 FYEKMQ (reference sequence). The CDR3 reads CASSSTVATGARTDTQYF. The CDR3 DNA follows: TGTGCCAGCAGCTCCACCGTAGCGACAGGGGCTCGCACAGATACGCAGTATTTT.

The V gene is TRBV9, the J gene TRBJ1-2; 7 bases align to TRBD1. Trimming took 0 bases from V and 8 from J; bases not matched to a gene: 10. Germline V gene sequence: CDR1 SGDLS, CDR2 YYNGEE. This CDR3 has 15 amino acids. CDR3 sequence (DNA): TGTGCCAGCAGCGTAGGCTCCGGGACAGTTAGGGGCTACACCTTC. Amino acid sequence: CASSVGSGTVRGYTF.

V and J are TRBV4-1 and TRBJ2-1; 8 nucleotides agree with TRBD2. The length of the CDR3 is 15 residues. Germline V gene data show CDR1 as MGHRA and CDR2 as YSYEKL. V trimming: 4 bases; J trimming: 4 bases; junction bases outside the gene matches: 6. CDR3 loop: CASSREAGAYNEQFF. CDR3 nucleotides: TGCGCCAGCAGCCGAGAAGCGGGAGCTTACAATGAGCAGTTCTTC.

V is TRBV6-5 and J is TRBJ2-7; D not resolved. Germline V gene lookup returns CDR1 MNHEY and CDR2 SVGAGI. The CDR3 consists of 15 residues. V was clipped by 4 bases and J by 0 bases, with 13 bases between them. The CDR3 is CASSSETASSYEQYF. The CDR3 coding sequence is TGTGCCAGCAGTTCGGAGACGGCGAGCTCCTACGAGCAGTACTTC.

This rearrangement joins TRBV19 to TRBJ1-5; a possible D gene is TRBD1 (5 bases). The CDR3 spans 16 residues. Germline V gives CDR1 LNHDA, CDR2 SQIVND (reference sequence). The germline V and J ends were trimmed by 2 bases and 1 base, with 12 bases remaining between them. CDR3 coding DNA: TGTGCCAGTAGTATAATGGGGGGAGGGAGCAATCAGCCCCAGCATTTT. It encodes CASSIMGGGSNQPQHF.

The chain is built from TRBV7-3 and TRBJ2-3; 14 nucleotides line up with TRBD2. V shed 1 base and J 2 bases; nucleotides not matched to a gene: 11. Germline CDR1 SGHTA, CDR2 FQGTGA. The CDR3 loop spans 20 amino acids. This CDR3 is CASSLKGLAGVSLLTDTQYF. Here the CDR3 DNA reads TGTGCCAGCAGCTTAAAGGGACTAGCGGGAGTATCTCTCCTCACAGATACGCAGTATTTT.

The chain is built from TRBV2 and TRBJ2-1; 15 nucleotides align to TRBD2. J lost 2 bases, V lost 7 bases, and 12 bases had no gene match. Germline CDR1 reads SNHLY; CDR2 reads FYNNEI. This CDR3 comprises 19 residues. CDR3 protein: CASNPRGTSGGLTYNEQFF. CDR3 DNA: TGTGCCAGCAACCCTCGGGGGACTAGCGGGGGGCTTACCTACAATGAGCAGTTCTTC.

The rearrangement uses TRBV18 and TRBJ2-7; 8 positions match TRBD1. V was pared by 2 bases and J by 1 base, with 7 bases of the junction left unmatched. The CDR3 runs to 16 residues. In germline, CDR1 is KGHSH, CDR2 LQKENI. In nucleotides, the CDR3 is TGTGCCAGCTCACCAAATCAGGGGGCACGGTCCTACGAGCAGTACTTC. Its translation is CASSPNQGARSYEQYF.

The V call is TRBV11-2, the J call TRBJ1-2, with TRBD1 as a possible D gene (5 bases). This CDR3 has 13 amino acids. V lost 3 bases and J 1 base, leaving 6 bases between the germline ends. Germline lookup yields CDR1 SGHAT and CDR2 FQNNGV. The CDR3 sequence is CASSLTDNYGYTF. Written as DNA, the CDR3 is TGTGCCAGCAGCTTGACAGATAACTATGGCTACACCTTC.

The rearrangement uses TRBV6-1 and TRBJ1-5; D not certain. CDR1 MNHNS and CDR2 SASEGT come from the germline V gene. Trimming removed 1 base from V and 0 bases from J, with 7 bases in between. The CDR3 runs 15 residues. CDR3 DNA sequence: TGTGCCAGCAGTGAAGGTAGTTATAGCAATCAGCCCCAGCATTTT. Translating gives CASSEGSYSNQPQHF.

The CDR3 DNA reads TGTGCCAGCAGATTGTGGGGAAGGGAGGGTGGCTACACCTTC. It is translated as CASRLWGREGGYTF. The chain recombines TRBV5-4 with TRBJ1-2; D unresolved. The CDR3 loop spans 14 amino acids. Germline V gene data show CDR1 as SGHNT and CDR2 as YYREEE (reference sequence). Trimming removed 5 bases at V and 7 bases at J, with 18 bases between.

The chain links TRBV7-9 to TRBJ2-7; 9 bases line up with TRBD1. CDR3 length equals 15 residues. From germline, CDR1 is SEHNR and CDR2 FQNEAQ (reference sequence). Trimming at V came to 5 bases and at J to 4 bases, leaving 9 bases not matched to a gene. The DNA for the CDR3 is TGTGCCAGCAGCCTGTCGACAGGGGGGACGTACGAGCAGTACTTC. Its protein is CASSLSTGGTYEQYF.

The chain links TRBV5-1 to TRBJ1-4; D uncertain. This CDR3 region has 15 residues. Germline V lookup: CDR1 SGHRS, CDR2 YFSETQ. Trimming took 0 bases from V and 4 from J, leaving 10 bases between them. CDR3 sequence reads: CASSLGYGDNEKLFF. CDR3 in DNA: TGCGCCAGCAGCTTGGGGTACGGAGATAATGAAAAACTGTTTTTT.

J is TRBJ2-5 and V is TRBV16; 9 positions match TRBD1. The J call is doubtful: the DNA matches TRBJ2-7 better. CDR3 length: 13 amino acids. CDR1 KGHSY and CDR2 FQNENV come from the germline V gene. The CDR3 DNA is TGTGCCAGCAGCCCGGACAGGGGCTACGAGCAGTACTTC. Protein product: CASSPDRGYEQYF.

This chain links TRBV29-1 with TRBJ1-2; D is possibly TRBD1 (5 bases). CDR1 SQVTM and CDR2 ANQGSEA come from the germline V gene. V lost 6 bases and J 0 bases, leaving 17 bases between the germline ends. This CDR3 is built from 15 residues. The CDR3 nucleotides read TGCAGCGTCGCCGTTACTTTGACAGCTAACTATGGCTACACCTTC. Its translation is CSVAVTLTANYGYTF. The whole variable domain, filled in from reference TRBV29-1 and TRBJ1-2, reads SAVISQKPSRDICQRGTSLTIQCQVDSQVTMMFWYRQQPGQSLTLIATANQGSEATYESGFVIDKFPISRPNLTFSTLTVSNMSPEDSSIYLCSVAVTLTANYGYTFGSGTRLTVV.

The chain joins TRBV5-4 to TRBJ2-7; D perhaps matches TRBD1 (6 bases). This CDR3 has 15 amino acids. Germline V CDR1 and CDR2: SGHNT, YYREEE (reference sequence). Trimming removed 6 bases from V and 3 bases from J, with 19 bases in between. The CDR3 sequence is CASTPTGSQYYEQYF. In DNA form, the CDR3 reads TGTGCCAGCACCCCTACAGGGTCCCAGTACTACGAGCAGTACTTC.

This chain joins TRBV28 and TRBJ2-2; D is uncertain. Between the trimmed V and J ends, which lost 5 bases and 3 bases, there was a span of 7 bases. Germline V gene sequence: CDR1 MDHEN, CDR2 SYDVKM. The CDR3 runs to 13 residues. This CDR3 reads CASSRPDTGELFF. Here the CDR3 DNA reads TGTGCCAGCAGTCGCCCGGACACCGGGGAGCTGTTTTTT.

This rearrangement joins TRBV6-1 to TRBJ1-1; 8 bases match TRBD1. The CDR3 runs 16 residues. Losses at the gene ends were 4 bases for V and 4 bases for J; bases not matched to a gene: 11. Germline V CDR1 and CDR2: MNHNS, SASEGT. The CDR3: CASSAWQGARGTEAFF. The CDR3 region has the DNA TGTGCCAGCAGTGCGTGGCAGGGGGCGCGGGGCACTGAAGCTTTCTTT.

The rearrangement joins TRBV19 to TRBJ1-1; 8 bases align to TRBD1. J gave up 1 base and V 9 bases, and 13 bases lay outside the gene matches. Germline V lookup: CDR1 LNHDA, CDR2 SQIVND (reference sequence). CDR3 size: 16 residues. CDR3 residues: CASRDRGDIRNTEAFF. The CDR3 nucleotides read TGTGCCAGCAGAGACAGGGGAGATATCAGGAACACTGAAGCTTTCTTT.

Points on this clone: This sample also contains other DNA sequences that code for the same CDR3. The chain joins TRBV9 to TRBJ1-1, with D uncertain. The CDR3 has 14 amino acids. Germline-derived CDR1 and CDR2 are SGDLS and YYNGEE. Trimming removed 0 bases from V and 0 bases from J, with 6 bases in between. CDR3 bases: TGTGCCAGCAGCGTAGAGTCAGTGAACACTGAAGCTTTCTTT. Translation gives CASSVESVNTEAFF.

The chain links TRBV7-6 to TRBJ2-7; D unclear. There are 13 residues in the CDR3. Germline V gene lookup returns CDR1 SGHVS and CDR2 FNYEAQ. Between the trimmed V and J ends, which lost 5 bases and 5 bases, there was a span of 13 bases. CDR3 region: CASSPRGLHEQYF. CDR3 coding DNA: TGTGCCAGCAGCCCCCGTGGCCTCCACGAGCAGTACTTC. Together with reference TRBV7-6 and TRBJ2-7, the CDR3 gives the full variable domain: GAGVSQSPRYKVTKRGQDVALRCDPISGHVSLYWYRQALGQGPEFLTYFNYEAQQDKSGLPNDRFSAERPEGSISTLTIQRTEQRDSAMYRCASSPRGLHEQYFGPGTRLTVT.